This T cell receptor beta chain is drawn from a study of shared clonotypes between healthy human individuals (dated by TCRdb to about 2020). A note on the overall study: A couple of women and a few men aged 18 to 49 years were included in the cohort. Per donor, three plates each were used for CD4 naive and CD4 memory, two for CD8 naive, and one for CD8 memory. To estimate repertoire size and how much clonotypes are shared between individuals, the study performed deep sequencing of blood TCR repertoires from a few healthy adults. Different laboratories and diverse techniques were used to prepare libraries and sequence TCR repertoires, to increase sequencing depth and limit assay-specific biases. Per donor, leukapheresis produced somewhere between about 0.8 and 9.5 billion PBMCs.

There are 16 amino acids in the CDR3, from cysteine to phenylalanine inclusive. Solely the CDR3 DNA is kept, with 48 bases framed from the first base. Taken from the germline V gene, the CDR1 and CDR2 loops are MGHRA and YSYEKL. V is trimmed back by 2 bases and J by 1 base, and the junction contains 6 bases that no gene match accounts for. Worth noting for this clone: Its antigen is not yet known. Per-nucleotide qualities are absent, and no much larger clonotype sits a single base away.

Overall results and qualifications from the work: Across a few donors, about 5% of naive CD4, 3% to 3.5% of naive CD8, 2.3% of memory CD4, and over 0.35% of memory CD8 clonotypes were shared. Compared with non-shared clonotypes, clonotypes shared by all four sorted-subset donors had higher generation probabilities. Incomplete sequencing was indicated by rarefaction of sorted-subset datasets, despite the large sequencing depth. Only blood was sampled, and tissue TCR repertoires likely differ from those in blood. Pairwise subsampling indicated that sequencing depth was expected to affect the degree of clonotype sharing among donors. Naive subsets generally had larger estimated clonotype richness than memory subsets. The genetic and exposure-history diversity represented was limited by the small number of donors.

CD8 naive samples were CD45RO-negative cells positively selected for CCR7, giving a CD45RA+CCR7+ population that excluded TemRA cells. Donors were healthy HIV-negative adults with no recently reported acute infections or vaccinations. Only Caucasian adults living in Nashville, Tennessee, USA were represented among the donors. After blood collection by leukapheresis, PBMCs were isolated using Ficoll-Histopaque density gradient centrifugation and then cryopreserved in the vapor phase of liquid nitrogen. Analytical flow cytometry was used to check the purity and quantity of each magnetically sorted T cell population. From each sorted fraction, genomic DNA was isolated and quantified by UV absorbance on a Nanodrop 2000c. Using the deep immunoSEQ assay, multiplex PCR amplified TCR CDR3 regions from genomic DNA. Extracted genomic DNA from each cell subset was distributed evenly across all wells of several immunoSEQ 96-well plates, and each plate was treated as a replicate. For sorted subsets, each replicate PCR was loaded with roughly 200 ng genomic DNA, equivalent to approximately 33,000 T cell genomes. Purified libraries were measured with a Qubit 3.0 fluorometer, size-checked on a Bioanalyzer 2100, and measured again with the KAPA Library Quantification kit. A separate single-read 150-cycle Illumina NextSeq 550 flow cell was used to sequence each immunoSEQ 96-well plate. Per the authors' processing: Because only junctional sequences without quality scores were contained in the immunoSEQ output, filtering matching that applied to full-length reads could not be performed. To assign V/J genes and CDR3, sequences were annotated against IMGT germline references using PyIR, a Python wrapper for IgBLAST v1.9. Reads with weak V/J assignments (E-value above 1e-6), missing CDR3, stop codons, out-of-frame junctions, or ambiguous translated residues were removed. V3J clonotypes were defined as sequences sharing the same inferred V gene, J gene, and CDR3 amino acid sequence. Percentage overlap between repertoires was computed as shared unique clonotypes divided by the size of the smaller repertoire. RTK rarefaction, the Chao1 estimator, and Recon v2.1 estimates of unobserved clonotypes were used to assess repertoire richness. Generation probabilities were computed with OLGA for all TCRbeta clonotypes obtained by the gDNA method from a handful of donors. TCRdb re-hosts the immuneACCESS table, in-frame sequences only. Its copies lack some clones; in the studies checked, an unresolved V gene accounts for under half of them, and the cause for the rest is not known. The DNA was the basis for D and trimming; V, J and clone size are from that table. The table for this sample lists about 2.1 million clones; roughly 95% of them were counted only once. Clones ranked in the top ten supply more than 1.5% of the sample.

The sequencing sample was made of naive CD8+ T cells from PBMCs. The sample's cell subset or site label, in plain terms: CD45RA+CCR7+. This clonotype originated in a young man in good health. Some clones in this sample may be carry-over from other donors' samples. The sequence is built from TRBV4-1 and TRBJ2-5; TRBD2 lines up with 8 middle nucleotides. The CDR3 region has the sequence CASSQLAGPRQETQYF. The DNA reads as follows: TGCGCCAGCAGCCAACTAGCGGGTCCCCGCCAAGAGACCCAGTACTTC.